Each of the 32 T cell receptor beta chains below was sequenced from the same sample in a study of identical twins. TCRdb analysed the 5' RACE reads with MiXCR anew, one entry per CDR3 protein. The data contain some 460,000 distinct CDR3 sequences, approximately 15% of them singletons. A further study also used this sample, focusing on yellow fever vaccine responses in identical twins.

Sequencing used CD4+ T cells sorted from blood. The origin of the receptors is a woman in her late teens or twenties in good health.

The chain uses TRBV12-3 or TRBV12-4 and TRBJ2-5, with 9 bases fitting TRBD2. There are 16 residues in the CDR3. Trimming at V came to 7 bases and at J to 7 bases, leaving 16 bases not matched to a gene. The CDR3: CASTPGSAGGLGTQYF. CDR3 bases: TGTGCCAGCACCCCCGGGTCAGCGGGGGGTTTGGGGACCCAGTACTTC.

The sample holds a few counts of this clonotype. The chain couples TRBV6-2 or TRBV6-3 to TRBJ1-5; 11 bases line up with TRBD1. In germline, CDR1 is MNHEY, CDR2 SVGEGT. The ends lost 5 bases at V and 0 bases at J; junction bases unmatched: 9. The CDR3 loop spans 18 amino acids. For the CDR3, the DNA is TGTGCCAGCAGTAGTAACCGGGACAGGGGGTTTAGCAATCAGCCCCAGCATTTT. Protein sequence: CASSSNRDRGFSNQPQHF.

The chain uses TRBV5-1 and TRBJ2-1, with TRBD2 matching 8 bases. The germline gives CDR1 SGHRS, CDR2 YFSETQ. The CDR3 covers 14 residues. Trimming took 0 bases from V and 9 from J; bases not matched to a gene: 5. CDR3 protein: CASSLDSGGLEQFF. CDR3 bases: TGCGCCAGCAGCTTGGACAGCGGGGGCCTTGAGCAGTTCTTC.

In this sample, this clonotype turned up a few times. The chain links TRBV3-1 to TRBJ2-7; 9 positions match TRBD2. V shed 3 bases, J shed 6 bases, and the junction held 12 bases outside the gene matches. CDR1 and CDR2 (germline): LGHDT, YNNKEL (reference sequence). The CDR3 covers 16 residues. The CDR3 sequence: CASSHHSSGSQSEQYF. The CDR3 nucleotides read TGTGCCAGCAGCCATCATAGTAGCGGGAGCCAGTCCGAGCAGTACTTC.

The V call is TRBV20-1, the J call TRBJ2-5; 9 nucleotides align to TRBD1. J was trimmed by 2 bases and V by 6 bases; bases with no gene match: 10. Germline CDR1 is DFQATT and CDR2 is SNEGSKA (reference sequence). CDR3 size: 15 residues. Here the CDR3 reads CSARQGGLIQETQYF. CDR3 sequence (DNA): TGCAGTGCGAGACAGGGGGGTTTAATACAAGAGACCCAGTACTTC.

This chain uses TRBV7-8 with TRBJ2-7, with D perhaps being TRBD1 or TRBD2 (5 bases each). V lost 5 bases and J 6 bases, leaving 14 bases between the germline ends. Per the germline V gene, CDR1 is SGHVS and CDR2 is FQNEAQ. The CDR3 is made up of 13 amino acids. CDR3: CASSRDSAGEQYF. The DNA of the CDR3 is TGTGCCAGCAGCCGCGACAGCGCGGGCGAGCAGTACTTC.

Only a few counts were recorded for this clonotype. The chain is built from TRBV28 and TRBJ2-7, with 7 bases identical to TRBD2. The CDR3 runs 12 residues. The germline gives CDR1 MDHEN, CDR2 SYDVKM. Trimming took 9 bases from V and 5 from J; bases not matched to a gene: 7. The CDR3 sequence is CARAEAGDEQYF. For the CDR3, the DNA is TGTGCCAGGGCAGAGGCGGGGGACGAGCAGTACTTC.

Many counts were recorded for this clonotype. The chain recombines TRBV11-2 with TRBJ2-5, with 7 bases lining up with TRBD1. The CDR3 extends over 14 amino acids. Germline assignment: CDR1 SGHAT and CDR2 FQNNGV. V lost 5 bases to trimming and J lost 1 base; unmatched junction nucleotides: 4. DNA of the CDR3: TGTGCCAGCAGCACGGGACAGTTCCAAGAGACCCAGTACTTC. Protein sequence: CASSTGQFQETQYF.

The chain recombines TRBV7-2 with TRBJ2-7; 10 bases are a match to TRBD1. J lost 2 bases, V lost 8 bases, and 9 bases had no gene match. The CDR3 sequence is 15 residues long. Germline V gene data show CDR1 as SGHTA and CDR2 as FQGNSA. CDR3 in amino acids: CASDPTGGATYEQYF. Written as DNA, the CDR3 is TGTGCCAGCGACCCGACAGGGGGCGCAACCTACGAGCAGTACTTC.

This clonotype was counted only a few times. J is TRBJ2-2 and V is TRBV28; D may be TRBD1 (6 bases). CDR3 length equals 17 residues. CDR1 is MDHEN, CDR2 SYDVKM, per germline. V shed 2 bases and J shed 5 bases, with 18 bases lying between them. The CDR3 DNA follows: TGTGCCAGCAGTTTACTAAGGGGGATCTTAAAAACCGGGGAGCTGTTTTTT. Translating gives CASSLLRGILKTGELFF. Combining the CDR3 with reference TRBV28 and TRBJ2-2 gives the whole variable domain DVKVTQSSRYLVKRTGEKVFLECVQDMDHENMFWYRQDPGLGLRLIYFSYDVKMKEKGDIPEGYSVSREKKERFSLILESASTNQTSMYLCASSLLRGILKTGELFFGEGSRLTVL.

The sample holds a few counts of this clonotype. The CDR3 here is CSAYSGMQYF. The CDR3 DNA reads as TGCAGTGCTTACTCAGGGATGCAGTACTTC. The V and J genes are TRBV20-1 and TRBJ2-7, with D possibly being TRBD1 (5 bases). Germline values: CDR1 DFQATT, CDR2 SNEGSKA (reference sequence). This CDR3 is 10 amino acids long. V shed 5 bases and J shed 9 bases, with 11 bases lying between them.

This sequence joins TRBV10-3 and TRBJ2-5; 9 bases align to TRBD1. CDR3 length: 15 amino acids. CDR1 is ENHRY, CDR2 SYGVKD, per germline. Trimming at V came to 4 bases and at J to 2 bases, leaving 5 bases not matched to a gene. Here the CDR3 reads CAISGSGTGQETQYF. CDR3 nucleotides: TGTGCCATCAGTGGTTCCGGGACAGGGCAAGAGACCCAGTACTTC.

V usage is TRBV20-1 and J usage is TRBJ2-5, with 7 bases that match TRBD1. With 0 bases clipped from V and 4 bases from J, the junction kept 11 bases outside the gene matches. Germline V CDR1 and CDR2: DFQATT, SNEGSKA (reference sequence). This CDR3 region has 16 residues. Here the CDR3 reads CSARDRHRGLRETQYF. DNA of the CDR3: TGCAGTGCTAGAGACCGACACAGGGGATTGAGAGAGACCCAGTACTTC.

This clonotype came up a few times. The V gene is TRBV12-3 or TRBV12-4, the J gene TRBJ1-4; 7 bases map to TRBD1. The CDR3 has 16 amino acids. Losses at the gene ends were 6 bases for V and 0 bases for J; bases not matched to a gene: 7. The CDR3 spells CASRGQTFPTNEKLFF. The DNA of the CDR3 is TGTGCCAGCAGGGGACAGACATTCCCAACTAATGAAAAACTGTTTTTT.

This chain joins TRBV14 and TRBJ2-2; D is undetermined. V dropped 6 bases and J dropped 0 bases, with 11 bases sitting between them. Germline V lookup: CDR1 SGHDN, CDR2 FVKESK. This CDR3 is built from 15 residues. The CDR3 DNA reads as TGTGCCAGCAGGCTCACCGGGTCGAACACCGGGGAGCTGTTTTTT. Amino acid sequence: CASRLTGSNTGELFF. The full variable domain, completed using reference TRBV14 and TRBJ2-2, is EAGVTQFPSHSVIEKGQTVTLRCDPISGHDNLYWYRRVMGKEIKFLLHFVKESKQDESGMPNNRFLAERTGGTYSTLKVQPAELEDSGVYFCASRLTGSNTGELFFGEGSRLTVL.

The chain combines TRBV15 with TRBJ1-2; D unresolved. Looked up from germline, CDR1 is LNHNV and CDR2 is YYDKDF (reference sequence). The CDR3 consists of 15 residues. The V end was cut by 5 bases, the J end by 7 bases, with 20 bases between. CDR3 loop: CATSLGGSYRLGYTF. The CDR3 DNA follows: TGTGCCACCAGCCTAGGAGGCAGTTACCGACTTGGCTACACCTTC.

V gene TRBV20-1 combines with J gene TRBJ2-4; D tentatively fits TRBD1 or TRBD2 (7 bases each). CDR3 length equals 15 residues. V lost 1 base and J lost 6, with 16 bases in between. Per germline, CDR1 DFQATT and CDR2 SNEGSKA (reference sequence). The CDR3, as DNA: TGCAGTGCTAGAGCCTTGGGACAGCGGGGAAACATTCAGTACTTC. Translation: CSARALGQRGNIQYF.

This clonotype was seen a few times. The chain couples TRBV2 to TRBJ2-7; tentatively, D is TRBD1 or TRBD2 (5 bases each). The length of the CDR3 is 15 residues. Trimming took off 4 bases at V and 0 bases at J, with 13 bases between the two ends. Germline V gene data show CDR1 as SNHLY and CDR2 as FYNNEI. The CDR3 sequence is CASSVSWDASYEQYF. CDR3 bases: TGTGCCAGCAGTGTCTCTTGGGACGCCTCCTACGAGCAGTACTTC.

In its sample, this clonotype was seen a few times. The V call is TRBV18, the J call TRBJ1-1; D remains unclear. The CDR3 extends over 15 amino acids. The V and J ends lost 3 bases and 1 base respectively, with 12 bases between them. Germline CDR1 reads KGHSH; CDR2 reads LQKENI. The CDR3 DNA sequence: TGTGCCAGCTCACCCCGGACCCAGCCGAACACTGAAGCTTTCTTT. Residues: CASSPRTQPNTEAFF.

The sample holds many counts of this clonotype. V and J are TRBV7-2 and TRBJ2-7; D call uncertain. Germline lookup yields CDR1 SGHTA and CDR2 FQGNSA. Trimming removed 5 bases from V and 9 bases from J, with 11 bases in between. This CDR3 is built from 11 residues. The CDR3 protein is CASSPSIVQYF. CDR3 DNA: TGTGCCAGCAGCCCAAGTATAGTGCAGTACTTC.

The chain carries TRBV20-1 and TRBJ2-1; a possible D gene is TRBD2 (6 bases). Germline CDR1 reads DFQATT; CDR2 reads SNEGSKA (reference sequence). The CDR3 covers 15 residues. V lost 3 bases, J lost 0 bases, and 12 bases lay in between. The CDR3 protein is CSARIVGGSYNEQFF. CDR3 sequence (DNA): TGCAGTGCTAGGATAGTGGGGGGCTCCTACAATGAGCAGTTCTTC.

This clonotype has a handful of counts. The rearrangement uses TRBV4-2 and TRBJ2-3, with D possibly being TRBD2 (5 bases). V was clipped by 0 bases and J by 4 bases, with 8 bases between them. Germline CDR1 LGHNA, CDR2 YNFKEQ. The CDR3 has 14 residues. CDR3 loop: CASSQDSGSDTQYF. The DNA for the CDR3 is TGTGCCAGCAGCCAAGATTCGGGGTCAGATACGCAGTATTTT.

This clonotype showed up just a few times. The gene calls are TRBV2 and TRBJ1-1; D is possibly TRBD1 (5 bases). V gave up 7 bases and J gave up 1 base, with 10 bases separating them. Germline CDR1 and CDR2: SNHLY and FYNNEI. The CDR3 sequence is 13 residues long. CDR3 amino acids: CASTPRGNTEAFF. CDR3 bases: TGTGCCAGCACCCCAAGGGGGAACACTGAAGCTTTCTTT.

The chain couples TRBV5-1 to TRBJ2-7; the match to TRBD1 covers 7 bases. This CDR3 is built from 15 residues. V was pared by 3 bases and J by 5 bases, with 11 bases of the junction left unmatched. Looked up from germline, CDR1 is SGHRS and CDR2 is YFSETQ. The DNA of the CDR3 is TGCGCCAGCAGCTCAACCCCAGACAGGGTCAACGAGCAGTACTTC. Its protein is CASSSTPDRVNEQYF.

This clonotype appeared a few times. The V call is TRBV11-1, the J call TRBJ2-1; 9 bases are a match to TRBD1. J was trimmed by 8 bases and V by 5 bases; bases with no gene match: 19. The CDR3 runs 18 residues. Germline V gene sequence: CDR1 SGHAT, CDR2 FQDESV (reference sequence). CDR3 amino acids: CASSPQQTGTGITDEQFF. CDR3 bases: TGTGCCAGCAGCCCCCAACAGACCGGGACAGGGATTACTGATGAGCAGTTCTTC.

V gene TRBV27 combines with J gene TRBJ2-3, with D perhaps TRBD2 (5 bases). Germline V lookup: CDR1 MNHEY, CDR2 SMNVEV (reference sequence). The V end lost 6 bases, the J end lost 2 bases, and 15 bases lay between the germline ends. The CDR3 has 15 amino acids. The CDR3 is CASRRIGRDTDTQYF. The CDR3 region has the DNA TGTGCCAGCAGACGAATCGGACGGGACACAGATACGCAGTATTTT.

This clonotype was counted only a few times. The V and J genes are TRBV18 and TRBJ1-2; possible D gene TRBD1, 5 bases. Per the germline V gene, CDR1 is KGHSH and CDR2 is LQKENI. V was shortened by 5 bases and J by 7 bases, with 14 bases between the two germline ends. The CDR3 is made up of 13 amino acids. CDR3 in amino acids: CASSETPGFGYTF. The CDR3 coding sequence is TGTGCCAGCTCAGAGACACCAGGGTTTGGCTACACCTTC.

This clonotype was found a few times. The CDR3 here is CASSQATGGYNSPLHF. CDR3 nucleotide sequence: TGCGCCAGCAGCCAAGCAACAGGGGGTTATAATTCACCCCTCCACTTT. The chain joins TRBV4-1 to TRBJ1-6; 8 bases map to TRBD1. V was pared by 1 base and J by 4 bases, with 3 bases of the junction left unmatched. CDR3 length: 16 residues. The germline V gene has CDR1 MGHRA and CDR2 YSYEKL.

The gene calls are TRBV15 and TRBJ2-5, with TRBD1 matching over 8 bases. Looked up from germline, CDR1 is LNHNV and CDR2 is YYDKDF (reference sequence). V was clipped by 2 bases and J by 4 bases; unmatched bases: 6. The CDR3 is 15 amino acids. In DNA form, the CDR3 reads TGTGCCACCAGCAGAACCGGGACAGGAGCAGAGACCCAGTACTTC. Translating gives CATSRTGTGAETQYF. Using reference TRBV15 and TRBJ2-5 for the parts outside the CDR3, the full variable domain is DAMVIQNPRYQVTQFGKPVTLSCSQTLNHNVMYWYQQKSSQAPKLLFHYYDKDFNNEADTPDNFQSRRPNTSFCFLDIRSPGLGDTAMYLCATSRTGTGAETQYFGPGTRLLVL.

In DNA, the CDR3 is TGTGCCAGCAGCTTAGACCCGGGACAGGGTCCAAATGAGCAGTTCTTC. It codes for CASSLDPGQGPNEQFF. The V and J genes are TRBV7-2 and TRBJ2-1; TRBD1 agrees at 9 bases. After removal of 1 base from V and 7 bases from J, the junction contained 8 bases not matched to a gene. Germline assignment: CDR1 SGHTA and CDR2 FQGNSA. The length of the CDR3 is 16 residues.

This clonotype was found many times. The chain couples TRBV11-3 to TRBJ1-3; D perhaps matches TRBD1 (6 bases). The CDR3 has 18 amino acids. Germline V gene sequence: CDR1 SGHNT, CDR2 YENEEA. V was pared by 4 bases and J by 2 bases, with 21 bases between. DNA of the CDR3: TGTGCCAGCAGCTCACTCAAGGGGGGGTCCTACCCTGGAAACACCATATATTTT. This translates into CASSSLKGGSYPGNTIYF.

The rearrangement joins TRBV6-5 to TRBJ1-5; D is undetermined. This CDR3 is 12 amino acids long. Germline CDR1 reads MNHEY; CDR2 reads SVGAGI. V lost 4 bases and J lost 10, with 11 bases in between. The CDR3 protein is CASSFRSGPQHF. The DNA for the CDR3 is TGTGCCAGCAGTTTCCGCAGTGGTCCCCAGCATTTT.